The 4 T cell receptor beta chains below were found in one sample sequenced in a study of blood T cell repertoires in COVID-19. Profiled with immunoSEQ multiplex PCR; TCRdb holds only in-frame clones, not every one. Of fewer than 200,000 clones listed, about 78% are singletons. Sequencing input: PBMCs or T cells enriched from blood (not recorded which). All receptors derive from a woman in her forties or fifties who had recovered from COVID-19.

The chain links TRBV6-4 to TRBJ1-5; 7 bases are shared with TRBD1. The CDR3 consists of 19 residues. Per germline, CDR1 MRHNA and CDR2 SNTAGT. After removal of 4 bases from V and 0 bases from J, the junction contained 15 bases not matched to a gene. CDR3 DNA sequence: TGTGCCAGCAGTGGAGGCCTTCGGGACAGCCCTTATAGCAATCAGCCCCAGCATTTT. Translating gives CASSGGLRDSPYSNQPQHF.

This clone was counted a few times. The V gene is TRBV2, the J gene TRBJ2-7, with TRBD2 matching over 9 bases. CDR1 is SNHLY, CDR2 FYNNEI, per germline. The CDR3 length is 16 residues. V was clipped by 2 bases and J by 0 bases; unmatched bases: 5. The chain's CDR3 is CASSEPGLAPSYEQYF. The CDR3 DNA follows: TGTGCCAGCAGTGAACCCGGACTAGCGCCCTCCTACGAGCAGTACTTC.

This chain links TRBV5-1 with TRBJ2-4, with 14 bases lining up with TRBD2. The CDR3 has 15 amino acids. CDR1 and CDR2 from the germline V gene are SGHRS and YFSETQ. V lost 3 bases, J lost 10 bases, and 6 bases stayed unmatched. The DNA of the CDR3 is TGCGCCAGCAGCTCGGGACTAGCGGGAGAAAGGATTCAGTACTTC. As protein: CASSSGLAGERIQYF.

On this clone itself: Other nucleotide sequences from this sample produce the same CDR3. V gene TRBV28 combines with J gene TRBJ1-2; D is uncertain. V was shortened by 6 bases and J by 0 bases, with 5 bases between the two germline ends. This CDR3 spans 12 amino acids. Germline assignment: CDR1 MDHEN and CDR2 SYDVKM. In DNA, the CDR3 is TGTGCCAGCAGCCGAGCTAACTATGGCTACACCTTC. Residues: CASSRANYGYTF.